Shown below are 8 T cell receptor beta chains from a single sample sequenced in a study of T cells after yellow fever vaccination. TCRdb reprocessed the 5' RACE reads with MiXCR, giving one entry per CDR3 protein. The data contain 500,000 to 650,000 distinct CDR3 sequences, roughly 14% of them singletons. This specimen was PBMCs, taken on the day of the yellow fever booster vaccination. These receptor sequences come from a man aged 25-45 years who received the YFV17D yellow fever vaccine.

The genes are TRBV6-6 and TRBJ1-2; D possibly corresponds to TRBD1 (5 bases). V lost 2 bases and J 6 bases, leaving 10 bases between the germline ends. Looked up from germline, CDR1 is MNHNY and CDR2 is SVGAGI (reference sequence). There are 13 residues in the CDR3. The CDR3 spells CASSYTQGNGYTF. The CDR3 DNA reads TGTGCCAGCAGTTACACCCAGGGAAATGGCTACACCTTC.

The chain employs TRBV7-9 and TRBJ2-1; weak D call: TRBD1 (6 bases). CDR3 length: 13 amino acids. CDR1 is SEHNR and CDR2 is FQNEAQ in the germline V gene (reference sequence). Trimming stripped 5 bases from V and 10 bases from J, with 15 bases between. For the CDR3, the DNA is TGTGCCAGCAGCCAAGAGGGGGTGGTCGAGCAGTTCTTC. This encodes CASSQEGVVEQFF.

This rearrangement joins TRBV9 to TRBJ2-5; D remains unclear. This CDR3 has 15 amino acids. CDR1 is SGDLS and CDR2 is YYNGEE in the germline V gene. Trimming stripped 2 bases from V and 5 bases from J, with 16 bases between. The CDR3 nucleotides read TGTGCCAGCAGCGTCTCCACGTCCTATGGGGAGACCCAGTACTTC. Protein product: CASSVSTSYGETQYF. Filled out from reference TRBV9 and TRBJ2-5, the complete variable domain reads DSGVTQTPKHLITATGQRVTLRCSPRSGDLSVYWYQQSLDQGLQFLIQYYNGEERAKGNILERFSAQQFPDLHSELNLSSLELGDSALYFCASSVSTSYGETQYFGPGTRLLVL.

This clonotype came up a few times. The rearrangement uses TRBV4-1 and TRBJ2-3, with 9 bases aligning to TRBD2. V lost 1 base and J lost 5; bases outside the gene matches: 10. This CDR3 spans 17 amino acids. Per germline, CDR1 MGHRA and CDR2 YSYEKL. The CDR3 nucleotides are TGCGCCAGCAGCCAAGTTGGGACTAGCAGCTTCGGAGATACGCAGTATTTT. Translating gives CASSQVGTSSFGDTQYF.

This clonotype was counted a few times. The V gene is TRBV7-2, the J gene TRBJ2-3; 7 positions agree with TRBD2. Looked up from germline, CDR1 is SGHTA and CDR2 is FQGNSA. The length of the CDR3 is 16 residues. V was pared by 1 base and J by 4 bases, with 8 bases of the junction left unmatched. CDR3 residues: CASSLGGGPRSDTQYF. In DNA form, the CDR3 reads TGTGCCAGCAGCTTAGGGGGAGGGCCAAGGTCAGATACGCAGTATTTT.

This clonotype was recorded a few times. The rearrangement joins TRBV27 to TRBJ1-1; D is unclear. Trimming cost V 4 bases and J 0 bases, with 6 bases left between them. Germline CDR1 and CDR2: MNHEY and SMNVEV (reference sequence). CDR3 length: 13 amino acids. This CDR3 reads CASSSVMNTEAFF. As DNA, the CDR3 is TGTGCCAGCAGTTCGGTCATGAACACTGAAGCTTTCTTT.

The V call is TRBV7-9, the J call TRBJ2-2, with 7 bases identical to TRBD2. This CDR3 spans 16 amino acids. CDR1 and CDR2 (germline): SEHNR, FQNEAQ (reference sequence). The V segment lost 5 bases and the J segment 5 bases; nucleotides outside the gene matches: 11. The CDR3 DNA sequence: TGTGCCAGCAGCGGGAACCCCGGGAGGCGAACCGGGGAGCTGTTTTTT. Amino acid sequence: CASSGNPGRRTGELFF.

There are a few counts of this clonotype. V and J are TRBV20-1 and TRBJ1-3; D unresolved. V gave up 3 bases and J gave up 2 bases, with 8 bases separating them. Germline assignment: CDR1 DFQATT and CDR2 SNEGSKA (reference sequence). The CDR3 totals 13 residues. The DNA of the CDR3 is TGCAGTGCTAGCCGGACGGCTGGAAACACCATATATTTT. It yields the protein CSASRTAGNTIYF.